The clone carrying this TCR beta chain was seen a few times. Antigen specificity is unknown. This specimen comes from a study of T cells in localized non-small cell lung cancer. The study, taken as a whole, reports: Across samples, adjacent lung featured a median roughly 50 of the top 100 tumor clones. Uninvolved adjacent lung showed peak T cell clonality, exceeding tumor. Without multi-region sequencing, intratumor heterogeneity could not be excluded.

The CDR3 is 16 amino acids. CDR1 SGHNT and CDR2 YENEEA come from the germline V gene. V lost 7 bases, J lost 1 base, and 19 bases lay in between. Libraries were prepared by immunoSEQ multiplex PCR; TCRdb keeps only in-frame clonotypes and omits some of them. This sample has about 1,600 clones, with about 22% found just once. The receptor comes from a woman aged 40-69 years with stage III squamous cell lung carcinoma. The chain carries TRBV11-3 and TRBJ1-1; a possible D gene is TRBD1 (6 bases). Sample: normal lung tissue next to the tumor, taken before any cancer treatment. The DNA of the CDR3 is TGTGCCAGCATGGGAAGGGGGGAAGGTGAGAACACTGAAGCTTTCTTT. Translation: CASMGRGEGENTEAFF.